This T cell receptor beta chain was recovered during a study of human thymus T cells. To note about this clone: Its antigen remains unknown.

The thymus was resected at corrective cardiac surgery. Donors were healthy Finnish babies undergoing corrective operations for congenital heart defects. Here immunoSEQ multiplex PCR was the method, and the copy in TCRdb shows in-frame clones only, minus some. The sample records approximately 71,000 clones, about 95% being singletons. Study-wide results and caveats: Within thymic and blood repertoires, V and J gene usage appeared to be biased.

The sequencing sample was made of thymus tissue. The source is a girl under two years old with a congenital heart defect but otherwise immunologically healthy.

The CDR3 DNA reads as TGCGCCAGCAGTCGGGTGCCACAGGGGACCGGGGAGCTGTTTTTT. The encoded protein is CASSRVPQGTGELFF. The rearrangement links TRBV23-1 to TRBJ2-2; 7 positions match TRBD1. TRBV23-1 is marked as an open reading frame, function uncertain. The V segment lost 4 bases and the J segment 5 bases; nucleotides outside the gene matches: 7. CDR3 length: 15 residues.